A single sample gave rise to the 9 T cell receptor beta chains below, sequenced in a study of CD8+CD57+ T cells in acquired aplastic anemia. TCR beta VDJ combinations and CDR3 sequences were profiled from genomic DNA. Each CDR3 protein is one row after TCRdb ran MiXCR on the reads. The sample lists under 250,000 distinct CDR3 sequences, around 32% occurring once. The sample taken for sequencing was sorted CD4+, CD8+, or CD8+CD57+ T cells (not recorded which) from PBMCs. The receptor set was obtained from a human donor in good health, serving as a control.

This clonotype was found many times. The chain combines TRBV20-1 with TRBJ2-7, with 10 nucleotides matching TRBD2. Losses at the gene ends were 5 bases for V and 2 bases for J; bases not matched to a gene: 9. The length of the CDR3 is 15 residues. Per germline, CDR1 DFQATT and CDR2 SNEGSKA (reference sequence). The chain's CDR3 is CSAGFPSGGTYEQYF. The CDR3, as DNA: TGCAGTGCTGGGTTCCCTAGCGGGGGAACCTACGAGCAGTACTTC.

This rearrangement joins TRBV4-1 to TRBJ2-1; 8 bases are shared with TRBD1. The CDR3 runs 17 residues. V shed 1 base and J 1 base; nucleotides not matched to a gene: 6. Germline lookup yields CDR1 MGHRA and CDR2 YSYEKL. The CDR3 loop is CASSQVVGQGSYNEQFF. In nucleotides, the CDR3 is TGCGCCAGCAGCCAAGTAGTTGGACAGGGTTCCTACAATGAGCAGTTCTTC.

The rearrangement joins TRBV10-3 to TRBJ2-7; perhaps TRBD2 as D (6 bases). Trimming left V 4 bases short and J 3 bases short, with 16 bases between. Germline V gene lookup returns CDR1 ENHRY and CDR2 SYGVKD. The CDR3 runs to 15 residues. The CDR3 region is CAISVSLAEYYEQYF. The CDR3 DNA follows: TGTGCCATCAGTGTGTCTTTAGCGGAATACTACGAGCAGTACTTC.

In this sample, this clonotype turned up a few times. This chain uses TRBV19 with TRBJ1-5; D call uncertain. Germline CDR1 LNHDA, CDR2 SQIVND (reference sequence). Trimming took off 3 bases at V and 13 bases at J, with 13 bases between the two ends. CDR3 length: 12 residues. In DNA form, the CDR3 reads TGTGCCAGTAGTATGTTGTTTAGCAATCAGCATTTT. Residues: CASSMLFSNQHF.

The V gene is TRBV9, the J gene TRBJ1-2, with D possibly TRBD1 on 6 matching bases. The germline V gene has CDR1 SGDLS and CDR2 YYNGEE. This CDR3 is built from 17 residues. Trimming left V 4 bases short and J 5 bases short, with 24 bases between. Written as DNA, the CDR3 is TGTGCCAGCAGCCAGGGTTTGACAGGCAGATCAACATATGGCTACACCTTC. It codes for CASSQGLTGRSTYGYTF.

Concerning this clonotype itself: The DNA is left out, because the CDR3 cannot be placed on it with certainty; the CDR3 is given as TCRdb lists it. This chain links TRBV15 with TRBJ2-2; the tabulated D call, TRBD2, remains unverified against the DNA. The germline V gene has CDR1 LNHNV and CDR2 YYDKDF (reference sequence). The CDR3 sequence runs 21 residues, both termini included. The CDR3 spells CATSSCASSPIRGRVTGELFF.

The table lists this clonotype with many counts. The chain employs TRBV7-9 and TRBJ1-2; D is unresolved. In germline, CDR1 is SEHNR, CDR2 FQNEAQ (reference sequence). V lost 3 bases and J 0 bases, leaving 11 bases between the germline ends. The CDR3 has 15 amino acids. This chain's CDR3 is CASSLGRGANYGYTF. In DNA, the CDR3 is TGTGCCAGCAGCTTGGGCAGAGGAGCTAACTATGGCTACACCTTC.

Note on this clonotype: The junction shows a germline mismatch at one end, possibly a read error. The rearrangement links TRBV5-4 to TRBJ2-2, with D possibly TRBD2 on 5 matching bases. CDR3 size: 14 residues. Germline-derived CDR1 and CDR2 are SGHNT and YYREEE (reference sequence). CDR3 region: CASRFDQNTGELFF. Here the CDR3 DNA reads TGTGCCAGCAGATTCGACCAGAACACCGGGGAACTGTTTTTT. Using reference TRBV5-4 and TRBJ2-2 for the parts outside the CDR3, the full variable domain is ETGVTQSPTHLIKTRGQQVTLRCSSQSGHNTVSWYQQALGQGPQFIFQYYREEENGRGNFPPRFSGLQFPNYSSELNVNALELDDSALYLCASRFDQNTGELFFGEGSRLTVL.

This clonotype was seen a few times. CDR3 DNA sequence: TGTGCCAGCTCACCAACTCCTAATTCACCCCTCCACTTT. Translated, it gives CASSPTPNSPLHF. The gene calls are TRBV18 and TRBJ1-6; D call uncertain. The CDR3 consists of 13 residues. V was clipped by 2 bases and J by 6 bases, with 5 bases between them. Germline values: CDR1 KGHSH, CDR2 LQKENI.